The 14 T cell receptor beta chains given below trace back to one sample, sequenced in a study of blood T cell repertoires in COVID-19. Sequencing used immunoSEQ multiplex PCR; TCRdb keeps in-frame clones, though not all of them. The sample has around 39,000 clones, around 90% seen once. Sequenced material: peripheral blood. These receptor sequences come from a human donor in a cohort sampled during active COVID-19.

This clone occurred once. The chain joins TRBV6-5 to TRBJ2-3, with D possibly matching TRBD2 (6 bases). Trimming left V 6 bases short and J 3 bases short, with 13 bases between. CDR1 is MNHEY and CDR2 is SVGAGI in the germline V gene. The CDR3 has 14 amino acids. CDR3 sequence (DNA): TGTGCCAGCAGGATCGTGCGGGGTACAGATACGCAGTATTTT. It encodes CASRIVRGTDTQYF.

The J gene is TRBJ2-7, the V gene TRBV5-1; TRBD2 matches at 8 bases. V gave up 1 base and J gave up 3 bases; unmatched junction bases: 6. This CDR3 is 15 amino acids long. CDR1 SGHRS and CDR2 YFSETQ come from the germline V gene. The CDR3 region has the DNA TGCGCCAGCAGCTTGACTAGCGGAGGGGTCTACGAGCAGTACTTC. Translating it yields CASSLTSGGVYEQYF.

V is TRBV4-2 and J is TRBJ2-6; TRBD1 agrees at 9 bases. The CDR3 covers 19 residues. CDR1 and CDR2 from the germline V gene are LGHNA and YNFKEQ. V trimming: 1 base; J trimming: 2 bases; junction bases outside the gene matches: 9. CDR3 sequence reads: CASSQGRDRVKAGANVLTF. CDR3 sequence (DNA): TGTGCCAGCAGCCAAGGGAGGGACAGGGTTAAAGCTGGGGCCAACGTCCTGACTTTC.

V and J are TRBV6-1 and TRBJ1-1; weak D call: TRBD1 (5 bases). CDR1 is MNHNS and CDR2 is SASEGT in the germline V gene. Trimming stripped 1 base from V and 0 bases from J, with 12 bases between. This CDR3 is built from 16 residues. CDR3 protein: CASSEVGGRVNTEAFF. CDR3 nucleotides: TGTGCCAGCAGTGAAGTGGGGGGAAGGGTGAACACTGAAGCTTTCTTT.

The V call is TRBV6-6, the J call TRBJ1-4; D is perhaps TRBD1 (6 bases). This CDR3 has 15 amino acids. The germline V and J ends were trimmed by 5 bases and 6 bases, with 16 bases remaining between them. CDR1 is MNHNY, CDR2 SVGAGI, per germline (reference sequence). This chain's CDR3 is CASSKGTKDDEKLFF. The CDR3 nucleotides read TGTGCCAGCAGTAAAGGGACAAAGGATGATGAAAAACTGTTTTTT.

The gene calls are TRBV30 and TRBJ1-5; 11 bases map to TRBD1. V trimming: 3 bases; J trimming: 4 bases; junction bases outside the gene matches: 2. The V gene's germline CDR1 is GTSNPN and CDR2 SVGIG (reference sequence). The CDR3 runs 14 residues. Here the CDR3 reads CAWRGTGGNQPQHF. The CDR3 DNA follows: TGTGCCTGGAGGGGGACAGGGGGTAATCAGCCCCAGCATTTT.

V and J are TRBV6-4 and TRBJ1-4; TRBD1 agrees at 12 bases. The CDR3 runs to 15 residues. Trimming took 8 bases from V and 7 from J; bases not matched to a gene: 8. Germline V gives CDR1 MRHNA, CDR2 SNTAGT. The CDR3 DNA sequence: TGTGCCAGCGGGATTCTGGGACAGGGGGCTGAAAAACTGTTTTTT. This translates into CASGILGQGAEKLFF.

This chain links TRBV5-6 with TRBJ1-1, with no clear D. The germline V and J ends were trimmed by 1 base and 5 bases, with 12 bases remaining between them. The CDR3 extends over 14 amino acids. CDR1 is SGHDT, CDR2 YYEEEE, per germline. The chain's CDR3 is CASSLFGFLTEAFF. The CDR3 DNA reads as TGTGCCAGCAGCTTGTTCGGTTTCCTGACTGAAGCTTTCTTT.

This chain uses TRBV3-1 (or the pseudogene TRBV3-2) with TRBJ2-7, with 13 positions matching TRBD2. V lost 4 bases to trimming and J lost 2 bases; unmatched junction nucleotides: 2. CDR3 length: 15 amino acids. Germline-derived CDR1 and CDR2 are LGHDT and YNNKEL (reference sequence). In DNA form, the CDR3 reads TGTGCCAGCAGCCCCGGGACTAGCGGGGCCTACGAGCAGTACTTC. The encoded protein is CASSPGTSGAYEQYF.

The genes are TRBV30 and TRBJ2-5; D perhaps matches TRBD2 (6 bases). The germline CDR1 and CDR2 sequences are GTSNPN and SVGIG (reference sequence). The CDR3 sequence is 13 residues long. V was trimmed by 3 bases and J by 5 bases, leaving 13 bases between them. CDR3 in DNA: TGTGCCTGGAGCCGGGAGCTTGGGGAGACCCAGTACTTC. Translating it yields CAWSRELGETQYF.

This clone occurred once. The gene calls are TRBV5-4 and TRBJ2-5; TRBD2 matches at 13 bases. The germline CDR1 and CDR2 sequences are SGHNT and YYREEE (reference sequence). V gave up 4 bases and J gave up 1 base; unmatched junction bases: 4. The CDR3 totals 16 residues. The CDR3 region is CASSRGLAGTQETQYF. The CDR3 DNA reads TGTGCCAGCAGCCGGGGACTAGCGGGGACCCAAGAGACCCAGTACTTC.

This chain uses TRBV5-6 with TRBJ2-7, with D maybe TRBD2 (5 bases). The V end lost 0 bases, the J end lost 7 bases, and 26 bases lay between the germline ends. The CDR3 consists of 18 residues. Per germline, CDR1 SGHDT and CDR2 YYEEEE. CDR3 DNA sequence: TGTGCCAGCAGCTTGGTCCTCGGAGAGGGCTTTGAGGGTGGGGAGCAGTACTTC. It specifies CASSLVLGEGFEGGEQYF.

The rearrangement links TRBV27 to TRBJ2-7, with 14 bases fitting TRBD2. The CDR3 has 18 amino acids. The germline CDR1 and CDR2 sequences are MNHEY and SMNVEV (reference sequence). V dropped 0 bases and J dropped 3; count of bases not matched to a gene: 7. The CDR3 sequence: CASSLSGLAGVWNYEQYF. CDR3 DNA: TGTGCCAGCAGTTTATCGGGACTAGCGGGAGTTTGGAACTACGAGCAGTACTTC.

The chain links TRBV4-2 to TRBJ1-2; 9 bases fit TRBD1. The CDR3 sequence is 17 residues long. The junction had 16 bases not matched to a gene; V was cut back by 3 bases and J by 8 bases. The germline CDR1 and CDR2 sequences are LGHNA and YNFKEQ. This CDR3 reads CASSHQQGAAGPAGYTF. In DNA, the CDR3 is TGTGCCAGCAGCCACCAACAGGGGGCCGCGGGTCCGGCGGGCTACACCTTC.